This T cell receptor (beta chain) was found in a study of control samples from healthy donors and cancer patients (TCRdb year 2020). From the cysteine up to the phenylalanine, the CDR3 has a length of 15 residues. Solely the CDR3 DNA is kept, with 45 bases framed from the first base. The V end loses 4 bases and the J end loses 8 bases, and a stretch of 18 bases separates them. Sequences SNHLY (CDR1) and FYNNEI (CDR2) are obtained from the germline V gene. A note on this clone: Its antigen has not been determined. No clone much larger than this one lies a single base away; base qualities are absent.

The library was prepared using the immunoSEQ multiplex PCR assay. In its TCRdb copy, this immuneACCESS table keeps in-frame sequences only and misses some clones. Where compared with another copy, unresolved V genes explain less than half of these, and the others have no known cause. This sample is represented by about 30,000 clones; 90% to 95% of them were singletons. The ten largest clones capture 12% of the sample. This receptor was taken from a middle-aged man with lung cancer. Sequencing was performed on PBMCs. The receptor chain draws on TRBV2 and TRBJ2-1; matching of 5 bases hints at TRBD1 as the D gene. The CDR3 is CASSGGARVTDEQFF. The DNA is TGTGCCAGCAGTGGTGGGGCCAGGGTTACCGATGAGCAGTTCTTC.